This is a list of T cell receptor beta chains from one sample in a study of T cells after yellow fever vaccination. TCRdb passed the 5' RACE reads through MiXCR, listing each CDR3 protein once. The table records 100,000 or so distinct CDR3 sequences, about 8.2% of them present only once. The source was CD8+ T cells not binding an NS4B(214-222) dextramer, sorted from PBMCs, collected approximately 16 days after the first yellow fever vaccination. Source of these receptors: a man aged 18 to 35 who received the YFV17D yellow fever vaccine. Each CDR3 is given with its conserved first and last residue. The D gene is left open where the match is weak. Clone size is shown for a subset of rows, as once, few, many or a class of expanded clone.

size	length	V	J	D	DNA	CDR3
.	15	TRBV20-1	TRBJ2-3	.	TGCAGTGCTAATACTGGACAGATCCTCACAGATACGCAGTATTTT	CSANTGQILTDTQYF
.	13	TRBV5-5	TRBJ1-5	.	TGTGCCAGCAGAGGACAGTCCAATCAGCCCCAGCATTTT	CASRGQSNQPQHF
few	12	TRBV28	TRBJ1-5	.	TGTGCCAGCGATTTTACGAATCAGCCCCAGCATTTT	CASDFTNQPQHF
.	15	TRBV7-8	TRBJ2-1	TRBD2	TGTGCCAGCAGCTTTCGGGGGGGTACCTACAATGAGCAGTTCTTC	CASSFRGGTYNEQFF
.	14	TRBV5-6	TRBJ2-1	.	TGTGCCAGCAACGAGGACAATACCTACAATGAGCAGTTCTTC	CASNEDNTYNEQFF
.	15	TRBV12-3/TRBV12-4	TRBJ2-1	TRBD2	TGTGCCAGCAGTTTACAAGCGGGGCCCTACAATGAGCAGTTCTTC	CASSLQAGPYNEQFF
.	14	TRBV6-5	TRBJ1-1	.	TGTGCCAGCAGTTTATGGGCAGGGGAAACTGAAGCTTTCTTT	CASSLWAGETEAFF
few	15	TRBV24-1	TRBJ2-1	.	TGTGCCACCAGTGATTTAGGTCGAGACAGCAATGAGCAGTTCTTC	CATSDLGRDSNEQFF
few	15	TRBV7-8	TRBJ2-5	TRBD1	TGTGCCAGCAGCCCGCATGGACAGGGACAAGAGACCCAGTACTTC	CASSPHGQGQETQYF
few	12	TRBV7-8	TRBJ2-5	.	TGTGCCAGCAGCTTAGTATTGGAGACCCAGTACTTC	CASSLVLETQYF
.	17	TRBV10-2	TRBJ1-2	TRBD1	TGCGCCAGCAGTGAGTCACCTTTACCGACAGGGAACTATGGCTACACCTTC	CASSESPLPTGNYGYTF
many	17	TRBV10-3	TRBJ2-7	TRBD2	TGTGCCATCAGTGAGCTTCCTCCGGGACTAGCGTCTTACGAGCAGTACTTC	CAISELPPGLASYEQYF
.	15	TRBV6-5	TRBJ2-1	TRBD2	TGTGCCAGCAGTTACTCCGGGACTAGCGGGTATGAGCAGTTCTTC	CASSYSGTSGYEQFF
few	13	TRBV7-9	TRBJ2-5	TRBD1	TGTGCCAGCAGTCAGACAGGGTGGGAGACCCAGTACTTC	CASSQTGWETQYF